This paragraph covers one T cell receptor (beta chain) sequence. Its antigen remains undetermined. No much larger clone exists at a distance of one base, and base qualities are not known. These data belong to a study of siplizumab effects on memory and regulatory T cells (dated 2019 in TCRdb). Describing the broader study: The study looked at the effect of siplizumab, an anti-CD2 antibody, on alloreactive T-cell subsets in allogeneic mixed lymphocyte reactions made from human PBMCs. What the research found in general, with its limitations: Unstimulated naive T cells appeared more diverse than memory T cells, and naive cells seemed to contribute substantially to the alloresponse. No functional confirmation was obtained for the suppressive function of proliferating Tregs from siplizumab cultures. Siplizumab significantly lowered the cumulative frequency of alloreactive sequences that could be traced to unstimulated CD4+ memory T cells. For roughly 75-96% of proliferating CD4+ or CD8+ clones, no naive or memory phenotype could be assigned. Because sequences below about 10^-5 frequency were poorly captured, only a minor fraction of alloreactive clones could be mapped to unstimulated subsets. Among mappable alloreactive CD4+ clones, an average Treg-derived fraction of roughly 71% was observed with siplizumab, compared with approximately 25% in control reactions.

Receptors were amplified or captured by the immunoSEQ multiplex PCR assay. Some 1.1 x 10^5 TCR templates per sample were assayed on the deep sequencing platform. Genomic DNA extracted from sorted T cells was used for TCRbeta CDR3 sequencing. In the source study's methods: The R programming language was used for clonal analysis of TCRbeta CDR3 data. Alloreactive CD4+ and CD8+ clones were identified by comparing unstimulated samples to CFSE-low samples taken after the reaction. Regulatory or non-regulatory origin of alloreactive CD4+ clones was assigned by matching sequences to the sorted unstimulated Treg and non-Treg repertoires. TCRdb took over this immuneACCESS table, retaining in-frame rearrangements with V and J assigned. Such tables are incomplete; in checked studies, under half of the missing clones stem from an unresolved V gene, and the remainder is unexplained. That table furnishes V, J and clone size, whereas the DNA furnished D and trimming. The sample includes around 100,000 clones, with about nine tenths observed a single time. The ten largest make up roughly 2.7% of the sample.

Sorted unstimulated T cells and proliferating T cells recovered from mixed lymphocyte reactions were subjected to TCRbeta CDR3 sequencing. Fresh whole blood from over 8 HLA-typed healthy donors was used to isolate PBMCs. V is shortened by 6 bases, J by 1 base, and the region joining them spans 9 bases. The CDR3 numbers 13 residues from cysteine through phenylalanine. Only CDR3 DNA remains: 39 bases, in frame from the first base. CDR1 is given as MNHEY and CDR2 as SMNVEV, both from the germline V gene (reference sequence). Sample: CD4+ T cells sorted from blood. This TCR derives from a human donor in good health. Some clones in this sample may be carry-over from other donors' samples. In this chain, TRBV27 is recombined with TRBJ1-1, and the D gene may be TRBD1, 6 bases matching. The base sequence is TGTGCCAGCAGGAGGGGGGGGAACACTGAAGCTTTCTTT. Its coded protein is CASRRGGNTEAFF.